These T cell receptor beta chains were read from a single sample in a study of shared clonotypes between healthy human individuals. Method: immunoSEQ multiplex PCR; TCRdb's copy keeps in-frame clones and lacks some. The sample has some 1,100,000 clones; more than 75% are singletons. The specimen sequenced was memory CD4+ T cells from PBMCs. All receptors come from a young man in good health. Some clones in this sample may be carry-over from other donors' samples. Each CDR3 is given with its conserved first and last residue. The D gene is left open where the match is weak. A clone size is listed for some rows: how often the clone was seen (once, few, many), or a class if it is expanded.

size	J	V	length	D	DNA	CDR3
-	TRBJ2-5	TRBV5-6	16	-	TGTGCCAGCAGCTCTACCCGACTCTCCCTCCAAGAGACCCAGTACTTC	CASSSTRLSLQETQYF
-	TRBJ1-1	TRBV29-1	11	-	TGCAGCGTTGTTATACGGACTGAAGCTTTCTTT	CSVVIRTEAFF
-	TRBJ1-1	TRBV30	15	-	TGTGCCTGGACTATTAGTTTAAGGGGGAACACTGAAGCTTTCTTT	CAWTISLRGNTEAFF
once	TRBJ2-6	TRBV2	17	-	TGTGCCAGCAGTGATGGAGGCAGCAACTCTGGGGCCAACGTCCTGACTTTC	CASSDGGSNSGANVLTF
-	TRBJ2-1	TRBV27	24	-	TGTGCCAGCAGTCAAACAAGATATTTAGACAGGAGCAATTATAGCGGGTGGACCTACAATGAGCAGTTCTTC	CASSQTRYLDRSNYSGWTYNEQFF
few	TRBJ2-2	TRBV4-2	17	TRBD1	TGTGCCAGCAGCCAAGATTTAACAGGGGCCAACACCGGGGAGCTGTTTTTT	CASSQDLTGANTGELFF
few	TRBJ2-7	TRBV27	15	-	TGTGCCAGCAGCCGGGGACTTACTATGACCTACGAGCAGTACTTC	CASSRGLTMTYEQYF
-	TRBJ2-2	TRBV30	12	-	TGTGCCTGGCGGGTGCACACCGGGGAGCTGTTTTTT	CAWRVHTGELFF
-	TRBJ2-3	TRBV5-5	16	-	TGTGCCAGCAGCTTGGTCGTCGTTGCGGGTACAGATACGCAGTATTTT	CASSLVVVAGTDTQYF
-	TRBJ1-2	TRBV15	15	TRBD1	TGTGCCACCAGCCTTGGACAGGGTCGGGACTATGGCTACACCTTC	CATSLGQGRDYGYTF
-	TRBJ1-3	TRBV7-8	13	-	TGTGCCAGCAGCTTGACAGCCGGAAACACCATATATTTT	CASSLTAGNTIYF
-	TRBJ2-2	TRBV6-5	13	-	TGTGCCAGCAGTCAAACTAGAACCGGGGAGCTGTTTTTT	CASSQTRTGELFF
many	TRBJ2-5	TRBV5-6	17	TRBD1	TGTGCCAGCAGCTTTCAAATGACCGGGACAGACCAAGAGACCCAGTACTTC	CASSFQMTGTDQETQYF
-	TRBJ1-1	TRBV18	15	TRBD1	TGTGCCAGCTCAGCCGGGACAGGGGCCGGCACTGAAGCTTTCTTT	CASSAGTGAGTEAFF
-	TRBJ2-5	TRBV6-5	14	-	TGTGCCAGCAGTTACACTCTCGCCCAAGAGACCCAGTACTTC	CASSYTLAQETQYF
-	TRBJ1-5	TRBV2	15	TRBD1	TGTGCCAGCAGTGTCGAGGGGACAGCGGATCAGCCCCAGCATTTT	CASSVEGTADQPQHF
-	TRBJ2-5	TRBV11-2	14	-	TGTGCCAGCAGCACCCTGGACCAGAGGGAGACCCAGTACTTC	CASSTLDQRETQYF
-	TRBJ2-5	TRBV5-6	15	TRBD1	TGTGCCAGCAGCTTGGAGGGACAGGGTGGGGAGACCCAGTACTTC	CASSLEGQGGETQYF
-	TRBJ1-2	TRBV29-1	17	-	TGCAGCGTTGAAGATTCATGGAGTTGGGACCTTATACCTGGCTACACCTTC	CSVEDSWSWDLIPGYTF
many	TRBJ2-2	TRBV2	16	-	TGTGCCAGCAGTGATTTTGGGCAGACAAACACCGGGGAGCTGTTTTTT	CASSDFGQTNTGELFF
-	TRBJ2-7	TRBV19	15	TRBD2	TGTGCCAGTAGTATAGTAGCGGGAGTTGCCTACGAGCAGTACTTC	CASSIVAGVAYEQYF
-	TRBJ1-2	TRBV28	9	-	TGTGGGGTCAGGCCTCCTTACACCTTC	CGVRPPYTF
-	TRBJ2-5	TRBV27	15	TRBD1	TGTGCCAGCACCCGGAGCGGGACAGGGCTAGAGACCCAGTACTTC	CASTRSGTGLETQYF
-	TRBJ1-3	TRBV19	13	-	TGTGCCAGTAGTATGGGATTTGGAAACACCATATATTTT	CASSMGFGNTIYF
few	TRBJ1-1	TRBV27	13	-	TGTGCCAGCTGTTTATCCAGGAACACTGAAGCTTTCTTT	CASCLSRNTEAFF
-	TRBJ2-7	TRBV7-3	20	TRBD2	TGTGCCAGCAGCTGTTATGCCGGGACTAGCGGGAGGAGAGGCTCCTACGAGCAGTACTTC	CASSCYAGTSGRRGSYEQYF
-	TRBJ2-3	TRBV5-4	11	-	TGTGCCAGCAGCTTGTTAGATACGCAGTATTTT	CASSLLDTQYF
-	TRBJ2-5	TRBV28	16	-	TGTGCCAGCAGTTTTCGCGGGGGCACCTCCCAAGAGACCCAGTACTTC	CASSFRGGTSQETQYF
-	TRBJ2-7	TRBV13	15	TRBD1	TGTGCCAGCAGCTCCCGCGGACAGGGTAGAGACGAGCAGTACTTC	CASSSRGQGRDEQYF
once	TRBJ2-2	TRBV5-1	14	-	TGCGCCAGTACACAGGGGACTAACACCGGGGAGCTGTTTTTT	CASTQGTNTGELFF
few	TRBJ1-1	TRBV10-3	14	-	TGTGCCATCAGTGAGAGGGGGGCAGGCACTGAAGCTTTCTTT	CAISERGAGTEAFF
-	TRBJ2-7	TRBV28	17	-	TGTGCCAGCAGTTTATTTAGCGTGAGGTCGGGGGCGGGGGAGCAGTACTTC	CASSLFSVRSGAGEQYF
once	TRBJ2-1	TRBV10-3	16	TRBD2	TGTGCCATCAGTTCCTTAGCGGGCAGCTCCTACAATGAGCAGTTCTTC	CAISSLAGSSYNEQFF
-	TRBJ2-5	TRBV30	15	-	TGTGCCTGGAGAGTCCAGGGGAACTATCAAGAGACCCAGTACTTC	CAWRVQGNYQETQYF
-	TRBJ1-5	TRBV18	16	-	TGTGCCAGCTCATCACAGGGACCGGGGAGCAATCAGCCCCAGCATTTT	CASSSQGPGSNQPQHF
once	TRBJ1-1	TRBV6-5	14	-	TGTGCCAGTGGAAGACCGGAGAGGGGACTTGAAGCTTTCTTT	CASGRPERGLEAFF